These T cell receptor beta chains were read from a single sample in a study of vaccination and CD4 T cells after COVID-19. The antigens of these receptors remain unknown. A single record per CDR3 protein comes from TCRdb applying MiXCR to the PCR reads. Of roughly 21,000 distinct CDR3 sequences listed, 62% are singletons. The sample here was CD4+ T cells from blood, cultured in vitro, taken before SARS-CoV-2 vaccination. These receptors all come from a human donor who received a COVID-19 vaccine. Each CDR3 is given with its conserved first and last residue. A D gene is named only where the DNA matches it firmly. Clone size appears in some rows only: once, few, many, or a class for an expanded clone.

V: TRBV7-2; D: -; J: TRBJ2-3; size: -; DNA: TGTGCCAGCAGTCTCAGGGCACTAGAGGTACACACAGATACGCAGTATTTT; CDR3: CASSLRALEVHTDTQYF
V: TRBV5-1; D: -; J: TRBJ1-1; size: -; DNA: TGCGCCAGCAGCTTATTGGCGACGGGCGGTCTGGGGGGTGAAGCTTTCTTT; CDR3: CASSLLATGGLGGEAFF
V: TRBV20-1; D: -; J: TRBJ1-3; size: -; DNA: TGCAGTGCTAGAGATCTCCCGTTGGGGACCACCATATATTTT; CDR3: CSARDLPLGTTIYF
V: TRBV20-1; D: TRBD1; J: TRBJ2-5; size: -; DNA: TGCAGTGCTAGCGGACAGGGGTCCTCCTCCCAAGAGACCCAGTACTTC; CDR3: CSASGQGSSSQETQYF
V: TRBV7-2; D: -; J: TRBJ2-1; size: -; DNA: TGTGCCAGCAGCTTAGCGGGGGGGCGGGGTGAGCAGTTCTTC; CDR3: CASSLAGGRGEQFF
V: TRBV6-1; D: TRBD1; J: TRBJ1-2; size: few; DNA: TGTGCCAGCAGTCACCCCGTTAACAGGGGAATGGGTGGCTACACCTTC; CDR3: CASSHPVNRGMGGYTF
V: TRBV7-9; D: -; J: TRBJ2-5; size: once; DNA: TGTGCCAGCAGCCCAGCCCCCAGGCGCCGGGAGACCCAGTACTTC; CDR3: CASSPAPRRRETQYF
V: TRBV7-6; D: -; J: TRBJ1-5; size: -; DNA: TGTGCCAGCAGCTTCAACGACAGAGATCAGCCCCAGCATTTT; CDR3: CASSFNDRDQPQHF
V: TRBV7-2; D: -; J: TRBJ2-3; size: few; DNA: TGTGCCAGCAGCCCTGCACGGGATACGCAGTATTTT; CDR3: CASSPARDTQYF
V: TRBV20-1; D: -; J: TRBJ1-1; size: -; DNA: TGCAGTGCTAGAGCCTCGCGGAGCCCTGAAGCTTTCTTT; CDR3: CSARASRSPEAFF
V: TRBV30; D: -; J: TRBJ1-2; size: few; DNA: TGTGCCTGGACCCAAAGAGTCGACACTGGGGGCTACACCTTC; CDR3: CAWTQRVDTGGYTF
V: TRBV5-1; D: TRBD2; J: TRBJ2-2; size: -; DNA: TGCGCCAGCAGCCCTGGGACTAGCGGGAGGCAGAACACCGGGGAGCTGTTTTTT; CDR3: CASSPGTSGRQNTGELFF
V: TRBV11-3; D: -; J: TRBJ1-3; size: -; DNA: TGTGCCAGCAGCTTTCAGCCGTTCTCTGGAAACACCATATATTTT; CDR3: CASSFQPFSGNTIYF
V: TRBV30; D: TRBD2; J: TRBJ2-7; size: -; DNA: TGTGCCTCCACTCCGAGGACTAGCGGCTACGAGCAGTACTTC; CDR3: CASTPRTSGYEQYF
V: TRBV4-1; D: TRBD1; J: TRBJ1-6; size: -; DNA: TGCGCCAGCAGCCAAGAGGTGGGACAGGGAAATTCACCCCTCCACTTT; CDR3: CASSQEVGQGNSPLHF
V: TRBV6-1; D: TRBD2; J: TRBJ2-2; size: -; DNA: TGTGCCAGCAGTGAAGGAAAGCGGGGTACTTTCACCGGGGAGCTGTTTTTT; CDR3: CASSEGKRGTFTGELFF